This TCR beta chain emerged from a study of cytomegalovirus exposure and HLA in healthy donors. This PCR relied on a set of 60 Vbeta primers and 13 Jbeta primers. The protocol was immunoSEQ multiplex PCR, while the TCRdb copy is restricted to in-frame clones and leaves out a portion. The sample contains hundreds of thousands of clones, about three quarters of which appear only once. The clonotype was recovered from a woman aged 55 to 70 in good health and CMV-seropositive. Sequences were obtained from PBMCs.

CDR3 region: CASSLMSSGNTIYF. Written as DNA, the CDR3 is TGTGCCAGCAGCTTAATGAGCTCTGGAAACACCATATATTTT. The chain is built from TRBV7-9 and TRBJ1-3, with D unresolved. The germline V gene encodes CDR1 SEHNR and CDR2 FQNEAQ (reference sequence). The V and J ends lost 2 bases and 0 bases respectively, with 5 bases between them. The CDR3 spans 14 residues. Filled out from reference TRBV7-9 and TRBJ1-3, the complete variable domain reads DTGVSQNPRHKITKRGQNVTFRCDPISEHNRLYWYRQTLGQGPEFLTYFQNEAQLEKSRLLSDRFSAERPKGSFSTLEIQRTEQGDSAMYLCASSLMSSGNTIYFGEGSWLTVV.